This T cell receptor beta chain emerged from a study of blood T cell repertoires in COVID-19 (dated by TCRdb to 2020 to 2022). In the study overall: Samples covering the acute and convalescent phases of COVID-19 were provided by collaborators in the United States, Italy and Spain. The material from the prospective study consisted of cDNA or gDNA derived from T cells, B-cell-depleted T cells, or PBMCs. Subjects who had been exposed to COVID-19, were actively infected with it, or had recovered from it provided the deeply sampled blood TCRbeta repertoires that made up the dataset. A freely available public database, intended as a resource for researchers studying the immune response to SARS-CoV-2, is where the repertoires were released. The samples were drawn from the first 160 participants of the ongoing ImmuneRACE study and from 1,200 or so subjects provided by 6 global collaborators. Sample metadata almost always included a de-identified subject ID, COVID-19 status, age in years and sex. Where HLA class I and class II types were available, the types were taken from metadata supplied by the sample provider, not from assay-based typing.

The immunoSEQ Assay, a bias-controlled multiplex PCR, was used to amplify TCRbeta CDR3 regions from genomic DNA. Per the original workflow: Nucleated cell counts per sample were estimated from amplification of reference gene primers within the assay. Sequence reads were collapsed and filtered to measure the absolute abundance of every unique TCRbeta CDR3 rearrangement. Productive Simpson clonality was computed per sample as the square root of Simpson's diversity index over productive rearrangements. TCRdb provides this immuneACCESS table in a form limited to in-frame rearrangements. Some clones are lacking; in checked studies, under half of them reflect an unresolved V gene, and why the rest are absent is not known. The V and J calls and clone size were taken over from that table, and D and trimming were inferred from the DNA. A total of 250,000 or so clones appear in this sample, 85% to 90% of them only once. Under 2.5% of the sample lies in the top ten.

The study at large found these results: The amount of clinical and demographic metadata varied by source and participant and was provided uncurated.

CDR1 SGHRS and CDR2 YFSETQ are derived from the germline V gene. Deletion took 5 bases off V and 5 bases off J, with a span of 13 bases between the germline ends. Inclusive of the bounding cysteine and phenylalanine, the CDR3 is 13 residues long. The entry retains the CDR3 DNA only, 39 bases that are in frame from base 1. Comment on this clone: The specificity of this receptor is unknown. No clone much larger than this one lies a single base away; base qualities are absent.

In Seattle, one collaborating source enrolled patients while the infection was active and tracked those patients longitudinally over the course of disease. Whole blood was collected in K2EDTA tubes by collaborating institutions according to the institutions' own protocols. Collaborator samples were shipped for TCRbeta analysis as frozen whole blood, isolated PBMCs, or DNA extracted from either sample type. The chain uses TRBV5-1 and TRBJ1-1; 6 matching bases give a weak D call of TRBD1. The sample comprised peripheral blood. The source of this sequence is an older woman with COVID-19, enrolled during active disease. The DNA sequence reads TGCGCCAGCAGTTGGGGGCCGGTTACTGAAGCTTTCTTT. Its protein is CASSWGPVTEAFF. Beyond the CDR3, the reference TRBV5-1 and TRBJ1-1 genes provide the residues; the full variable domain reads: KAGVTQTPRYLIKTRGQQVTLSCSPISGHRSVSWYQQTPGQGLQFLFEYFSETQRNKGNFPGRFSGRQFSNSRSEMNVSTLELGDSALYLCASSWGPVTEAFFGQGTRLTVV.